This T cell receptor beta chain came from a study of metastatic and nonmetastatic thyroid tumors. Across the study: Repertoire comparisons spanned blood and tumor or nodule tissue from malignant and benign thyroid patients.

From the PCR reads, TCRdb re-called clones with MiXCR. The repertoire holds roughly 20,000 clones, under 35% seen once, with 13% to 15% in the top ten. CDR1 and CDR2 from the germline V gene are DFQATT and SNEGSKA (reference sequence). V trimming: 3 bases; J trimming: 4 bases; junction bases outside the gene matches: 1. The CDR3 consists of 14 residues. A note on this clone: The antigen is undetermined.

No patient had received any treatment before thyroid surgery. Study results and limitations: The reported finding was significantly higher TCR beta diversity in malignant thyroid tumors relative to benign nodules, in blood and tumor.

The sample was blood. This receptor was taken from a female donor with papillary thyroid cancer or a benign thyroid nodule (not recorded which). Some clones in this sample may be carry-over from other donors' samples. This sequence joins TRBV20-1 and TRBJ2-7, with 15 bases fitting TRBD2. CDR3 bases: TGCAGTGCTAGGGGGACTAGCGGGAGGTACGAGCAGTACTTC. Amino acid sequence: CSARGTSGRYEQYF.